Following are 31 T cell receptor beta chains from one sample sequenced in a study of T cell responses to AZD1222 COVID-19 vaccine. TCRdb's table, derived via immunoSEQ multiplex PCR, lists solely in-frame clones and lacks some. The data show approximately 220,000 clones, more than 85% seen once. The material was peripheral blood, obtained on day 0 of MenACWY control vaccination. Every receptor here comes from an adult in good health.

Notes on this clone: Within the sample, other DNA sequences also encode this same CDR3. The chain joins TRBV5-1 to TRBJ1-5; 9 positions match TRBD1. V lost 3 bases and J lost 3; bases outside the gene matches: 4. This CDR3 has 15 amino acids. The germline V gene encodes CDR1 SGHRS and CDR2 YFSETQ. The DNA of the CDR3 is TGCGCCAGCAGCTCTGGGACAGGGTTCAATCAGCCCCAGCATTTT. Translation: CASSSGTGFNQPQHF.

This chain uses TRBV28 with TRBJ2-1; TRBD2 aligns across 8 bases. Germline trimming cut 7 bases from V and 5 bases from J; bases unmatched to any gene: 10. Per the germline V gene, CDR1 is MDHEN and CDR2 is SYDVKM. The CDR3 spans 15 residues. CDR3: CASNEGTRSNNEQFF. CDR3 DNA sequence: TGTGCCAGCAATGAGGGGACTAGGAGCAACAATGAGCAGTTCTTC.

This chain joins TRBV3-1 (or the pseudogene TRBV3-2) and TRBJ2-1, with D unclear. Per germline, CDR1 LGHDT and CDR2 YNNKEL (reference sequence). The CDR3 loop spans 11 amino acids. V was pared by 4 bases and J by 7 bases, with 5 bases between. CDR3 region: CASSRVNEQFF. In DNA form, the CDR3 reads TGTGCCAGCAGCCGGGTTAATGAGCAGTTCTTC.

The J gene is TRBJ2-3, the V gene TRBV19; unclear D gene. The germline V gene has CDR1 LNHDA and CDR2 SQIVND (reference sequence). Trimming cost V 3 bases and J 2 bases, with 9 bases left between them. This CDR3 comprises 14 residues. The CDR3: CASSIVQNTDTQYF. CDR3 sequence (DNA): TGTGCCAGTAGTATTGTTCAGAACACAGATACGCAGTATTTT.

This chain connects TRBV19 to TRBJ2-1, with D possibly called TRBD1 or TRBD2 (5 bases each). The CDR3 is 13 amino acids. Trimming took 6 bases from V and 5 from J, leaving 11 bases between them. Per the germline V gene, CDR1 is LNHDA and CDR2 is SQIVND (reference sequence). CDR3 sequence (DNA): TGTGCCAGTAGCGGGACCTACGACAATGAGCAGTTCTTC. Translation: CASSGTYDNEQFF.

The CDR3 DNA follows: TGTGCCAGCAGCTTTGGCAGTAATGAAAAACTGTTTTTT. Translating it yields CASSFGSNEKLFF. This chain connects TRBV5-5 to TRBJ1-4; D gene ambiguous. The CDR3 is 13 amino acids. Trimming left V 2 bases short and J 4 bases short, with 6 bases between. Germline V gene sequence: CDR1 SGHKS, CDR2 YYEKEE (reference sequence).

This chain links TRBV11-2 with TRBJ1-2, with 10 bases lining up with TRBD1. V lost 5 bases to trimming and J lost 3 bases; unmatched junction nucleotides: 6. The germline V gene encodes CDR1 SGHAT and CDR2 FQNNGV. The CDR3 spans 15 residues. The CDR3 loop reads CASSRYGQGDYGYTF. The CDR3 DNA is TGTGCCAGCAGCAGATACGGACAGGGGGACTATGGCTACACCTTC.

The gene calls are TRBV7-9 and TRBJ1-1, with 7 positions matching TRBD1. V was clipped by 6 bases and J by 2 bases; unmatched bases: 9. The CDR3 consists of 15 residues. Germline-derived CDR1 and CDR2 are SEHNR and FQNEAQ (reference sequence). This CDR3 reads CASSPRQGLNTEAFF. The CDR3 DNA is TGTGCCAGCAGTCCAAGACAGGGTTTAAACACTGAAGCTTTCTTT.

The chain couples TRBV7-8 to TRBJ2-3; D not certain. The CDR3 totals 15 residues. CDR1 and CDR2 from the germline V gene are SGHVS and FQNEAQ. The ends were cut back, 1 base at V and 2 bases at J, with 10 bases in the middle. The CDR3 coding sequence is TGTGCCAGCAGCTTAGTGGCTTATCTCACAGATACGCAGTATTTT. This encodes CASSLVAYLTDTQYF.

The chain employs TRBV13 and TRBJ2-1, with 16 bases that match TRBD2. CDR3 length equals 21 residues. V trimming: 2 bases; J trimming: 0 bases; junction bases outside the gene matches: 10. Germline V gives CDR1 PRHDT, CDR2 FYEKMQ (reference sequence). Written as DNA, the CDR3 is TGTGCCAGCAGCTTATTAGCGGGGACTAGCGGGGGGGCTGGCTCCTACAATGAGCAGTTCTTC. It encodes CASSLLAGTSGGAGSYNEQFF.

The chain joins TRBV28 to TRBJ1-1, with D uncertain. Germline V gene data show CDR1 as MDHEN and CDR2 as SYDVKM. This CDR3 region has 11 residues. V lost 3 bases to trimming and J lost 7 bases, with 6 bases between them. The CDR3 spells CASSLGYEAFF. DNA for the CDR3: TGTGCCAGCAGTTTGGGGTATGAAGCTTTCTTT.

The J gene is TRBJ1-5, the V gene TRBV7-2; D not certain. CDR3 length: 15 amino acids. V gave up 0 bases and J gave up 10 bases, with 16 bases separating them. Germline V gene lookup returns CDR1 SGHTA and CDR2 FQGNSA. The CDR3 loop is CASSLAPDGSGPQHF. CDR3 nucleotides: TGTGCCAGCAGCTTAGCCCCGGACGGAAGCGGACCCCAGCATTTT. Looking up the rest from reference TRBV7-2 and TRBJ1-5 gives the full variable domain: GAGVSQSPSNKVTEKGKDVELRCDPISGHTALYWYRQSLGQGLEFLIYFQGNSAPDKSGLPSDRFSAERTGGSVSTLTIQRTQQEDSAVYLCASSLAPDGSGPQHFGDGTRLSIL.

V is TRBV5-1 and J is TRBJ2-3, with unresolved D. Trimming stripped 5 bases from V and 7 bases from J, with 14 bases between. The CDR3 has 13 residues. Germline V gives CDR1 SGHRS, CDR2 YFSETQ. CDR3 coding DNA: TGCGCCAGCAGGGTTGGAGCCGGGTATACGCAGTATTTT. Protein sequence: CASRVGAGYTQYF.

This rearrangement joins TRBV2 to TRBJ2-1, with TRBD1 matching 8 bases. The CDR3 has 13 residues. The germline gives CDR1 SNHLY, CDR2 FYNNEI. Germline trimming cut 4 bases from V and 6 bases from J; bases unmatched to any gene: 2. In DNA, the CDR3 is TGTGCCAGCAGTGCCGGGACAGGCAATGAGCAGTTCTTC. This codes for CASSAGTGNEQFF.

The chain couples TRBV19 to TRBJ1-2, with TRBD1 identical over 10 bases. The CDR3 has 15 residues. V was clipped by 5 bases and J by 3 bases; unmatched bases: 6. CDR1 is LNHDA, CDR2 SQIVND, per germline (reference sequence). CDR3 sequence (DNA): TGTGCCAGTAGTTCCCGGGACAGGGGATACTATGGCTACACCTTC. This gives the protein CASSSRDRGYYGYTF.

The rearrangement joins TRBV19 to TRBJ1-1; TRBD1 agrees at 7 bases. Germline CDR1 is LNHDA and CDR2 is SQIVND (reference sequence). This CDR3 has 15 residues. J was trimmed by 1 base and V by 3 bases; bases with no gene match: 5. CDR3: CASSIGTVQNTEAFF. The CDR3 nucleotides read TGTGCCAGTAGTATCGGGACAGTTCAGAACACTGAAGCTTTCTTT.

The chain combines TRBV7-9 with TRBJ1-2; D gene ambiguous. The CDR3 spans 12 residues. Trimming left V 5 bases short and J 8 bases short, with 12 bases between. Germline V lookup: CDR1 SEHNR, CDR2 FQNEAQ (reference sequence). The CDR3 here is CASSREAGGYTF. Written as DNA, the CDR3 is TGTGCCAGCAGCAGGGAGGCGGGCGGCTACACCTTC. Complete variable domain (other parts from reference TRBV7-9 and TRBJ1-2): DTGVSQNPRHKITKRGQNVTFRCDPISEHNRLYWYRQTLGQGPEFLTYFQNEAQLEKSRLLSDRFSAERPKGSFSTLEIQRTEQGDSAMYLCASSREAGGYTFGSGTRLTVV.

The genes are TRBV6-5 and TRBJ1-1, with 8 bases that match TRBD1. The germline gives CDR1 MNHEY, CDR2 SVGAGI. The CDR3 has 15 amino acids. The J segment lost 2 bases and the V segment lost 4 bases, leaving 6 bases of the junction unmatched. For the CDR3, the DNA is TGTGCCAGCAGTTCACCGGGACAGGCCAACACTGAAGCTTTCTTT. Protein: CASSSPGQANTEAFF.

The V gene is TRBV6-1, the J gene TRBJ1-2, with a weak D call TRBD1 (5 bases). The CDR3 sequence is 13 residues long. Germline V gives CDR1 MNHNS, CDR2 SASEGT. Trimming removed 0 bases from V and 9 bases from J, with 11 bases in between. The CDR3 bases are TGTGCCAGCAGTGAAGCGATCCAGGGCCGCTACACCTTC. Protein product: CASSEAIQGRYTF.

There are a few counts of this clone. The rearrangement joins TRBV7-9 to TRBJ2-7; D remains ambiguous. Germline V gene sequence: CDR1 SEHNR, CDR2 FQNEAQ (reference sequence). CDR3 length: 15 amino acids. Trimming pared 5 bases from V and 0 bases from J, leaving 14 bases between. The CDR3 region is CASSPPVASSYEQYF. The CDR3 bases are TGTGCCAGCAGCCCGCCGGTGGCTAGCTCCTACGAGCAGTACTTC.

This chain links TRBV7-9 with TRBJ2-5; 7 bases are a match to TRBD2. The V segment lost 1 base and the J segment 4 bases; nucleotides outside the gene matches: 3. The CDR3 consists of 14 residues. Per germline, CDR1 SEHNR and CDR2 FQNEAQ (reference sequence). This CDR3 reads CASSLGGGGETQYF. In DNA form, the CDR3 reads TGTGCCAGCAGCTTAGGTGGCGGGGGAGAGACCCAGTACTTC. The variable domain in full, completed from reference TRBV7-9 and TRBJ2-5, reads DTGVSQNPRHKITKRGQNVTFRCDPISEHNRLYWYRQTLGQGPEFLTYFQNEAQLEKSRLLSDRFSAERPKGSFSTLEIQRTEQGDSAMYLCASSLGGGGETQYFGPGTRLLVL.

The rearrangement uses TRBV11-3 and TRBJ2-2, with 7 bases fitting TRBD2. Per the germline V gene, CDR1 is SGHNT and CDR2 is YENEEA. V lost 5 bases, J lost 1 base, and 4 bases stayed unmatched. This CDR3 contains 15 residues. The CDR3 coding sequence is TGTGCCAGCAGCGTGGGAGGGGAGAACACCGGGGAGCTGTTTTTT. Translating gives CASSVGGENTGELFF.

This chain connects TRBV11-2 to TRBJ2-1, with 9 bases identical to TRBD1. The length of the CDR3 is 15 residues. Germline CDR1 reads SGHAT; CDR2 reads FQNNGV. The trim removed 4 bases at V and 5 bases at J, leaving 6 bases unmatched. The CDR3 nucleotides read TGTGCCAGCAGCTACCGGGACAGGGCACACAATGAGCAGTTCTTC. Encoded protein: CASSYRDRAHNEQFF.

The chain has TRBV11-2 and TRBJ1-3, with D tentatively TRBD1 (5 bases). CDR3 length: 15 residues. The germline CDR1 and CDR2 sequences are SGHAT and FQNNGV. With 1 base removed from V and 2 bases from J, the gap between germline ends came to 9 bases. Here the CDR3 reads CASSLVPGTGNTIYF. Here the CDR3 DNA reads TGTGCCAGCAGCTTAGTACCAGGGACTGGAAACACCATATATTTT.

This chain uses TRBV11-3 with TRBJ1-1; no clear D. V was shortened by 4 bases and J by 0 bases, with 9 bases between the two germline ends. Germline V gene data show CDR1 as SGHNT and CDR2 as YENEEA. The CDR3 is made up of 14 amino acids. The CDR3 protein is CASSWRGLNTEAFF. CDR3 in DNA: TGTGCCAGCAGCTGGCGGGGATTGAACACTGAAGCTTTCTTT.

This chain uses TRBV10-1 with TRBJ2-1; D perhaps matches TRBD2 (6 bases). Between the trimmed V and J ends, which lost 6 bases and 8 bases, there was a span of 17 bases. Germline V CDR1 and CDR2: WNHNN, SYGVQD (reference sequence). The CDR3 runs 14 residues. CDR3 DNA sequence: TGCGCCAGCAGCCGGGGACGGAGGGCTGATGAGCAGTTCTTC. This codes for CASSRGRRADEQFF.

V usage is TRBV6-5 and J usage is TRBJ2-1; D unresolved. V was clipped by 10 bases and J by 1 base, with 14 bases between them. The V gene's germline CDR1 is MNHEY and CDR2 SVGAGI. The CDR3 contains 14 residues. The CDR3: CATLRGRSYNEQFF. CDR3 sequence (DNA): TGTGCCACCCTACGAGGACGGTCCTACAATGAGCAGTTCTTC.

This clone came up once. This rearrangement joins TRBV7-9 to TRBJ1-5; TRBD1 is a possible D gene (5 bases). Trimming pared 4 bases from V and 2 bases from J, leaving 12 bases between. The CDR3 has 15 residues. Germline values: CDR1 SEHNR, CDR2 FQNEAQ (reference sequence). The CDR3 DNA reads as TGTGCCAGCAGCTCCCAGGGAGGTGGCAATCAGCCCCAGCATTTT. It specifies CASSSQGGGNQPQHF.

The chain uses TRBV7-9 and TRBJ1-6; perhaps TRBD1 as D (6 bases). Germline CDR1 reads SEHNR; CDR2 reads FQNEAQ (reference sequence). This CDR3 comprises 17 residues. The germline V and J ends were trimmed by 1 base and 2 bases, with 12 bases remaining between them. The CDR3 protein is CASSLGGRGTYNSPLHF. In nucleotides, the CDR3 is TGTGCCAGCAGCTTAGGGGGGCGGGGGACCTATAATTCACCCCTCCACTTT.

V usage is TRBV7-8 and J usage is TRBJ2-6; 8 bases are a match to TRBD2. V shed 4 bases and J 3 bases; nucleotides not matched to a gene: 14. Germline CDR1 reads SGHVS; CDR2 reads FQNEAQ. The CDR3 extends over 19 amino acids. CDR3 sequence (DNA): TGTGCCAGCAGCTCGGCTTATCGGGGGGGTAATATTGGGGCCAACGTCCTGACTTTC. It codes for CASSSAYRGGNIGANVLTF.

The count of this clone is one. The rearrangement links TRBV7-9 to TRBJ1-1; TRBD1 is a possible D gene (5 bases). Trimming cost V 1 base and J 1 base, with 13 bases left between them. Germline CDR1 SEHNR, CDR2 FQNEAQ (reference sequence). This CDR3 is built from 16 residues. The CDR3, as DNA: TGTGCCAGCAGCTTAGGACAGTATGGAGAGAACACTGAAGCTTTCTTT. This codes for CASSLGQYGENTEAFF.